Detailed here is one T cell receptor beta chain. The antigen remains undetermined. Sequencing of TCR beta, carried out with a high-throughput approach, was applied to CD8+ and CD4+ T cells from the blood. TEMRA cells were enriched by FACS, and CD4+ and CD8+ T cells were negatively isolated. The ends were cut back, 4 bases at V and 0 bases at J, with 14 bases in the middle. The germline V gene encodes CDR1 SGHRS and CDR2 YFSETQ. The CDR3 sequence is 16 residues long. Reverse transcription of about 0.5 to 1 ug RNA was carried out with random hexamers. The authors amplified TCR beta CDR3 across 54 Vbeta and 13 Jbeta using immunoSEQ multiplex PCR. TCRdb re-called the immunoSEQ multiplex PCR reads with MiXCR, one entry per CDR3 protein. The sample has roughly 200,000 distinct CDR3 sequences, just under 95% seen once. This sample is part of a study of CD8 T cells in Susac syndrome. Study-level points and caveats: Only a relatively small number of individuals were included in the TCR sequencing and HLA analysis.

This clonotype was sampled from a human donor with multiple sclerosis. The chain links TRBV5-1 to TRBJ2-1; D not certain. The sequenced sample consisted of CD4+ T cells from PBMCs. CDR3 region: CASSPFVQSSYNEQFF. DNA for the CDR3: TGCGCCAGCAGCCCCTTTGTCCAGAGCTCCTACAATGAGCAGTTCTTC.